Below are 22 T cell receptor beta chains sequenced from a single sample in a study of shared clonotypes between healthy human individuals. Naive CD8 isolation took CD45RO-negative cells positively selected for CCR7 and excluded terminally differentiated effector memory CD45RA+ cells. Some clones are missing from TCRdb's copy, which holds only in-frame ones; the method was immunoSEQ multiplex PCR. The sample includes fewer than 700,000 clones, around 95% of them seen just once. The sample taken for sequencing was naive CD8+ T cells sorted from blood. These receptors all come from a woman aged 25 to 39 in good health.

V usage is TRBV6-5 and J usage is TRBJ2-7, with D maybe TRBD2 (6 bases). V was pared by 2 bases and J by 0 bases, with 8 bases between. The CDR3 has 14 residues. Germline CDR1 MNHEY, CDR2 SVGAGI. The CDR3 spells CASSYETSSYEQYF. CDR3 coding DNA: TGTGCCAGCAGTTACGAGACTAGCTCCTACGAGCAGTACTTC.

The rearrangement uses TRBV2 and TRBJ2-1; possibly TRBD2 for D (5 bases). The germline gives CDR1 SNHLY, CDR2 FYNNEI. V dropped 1 base and J dropped 0 bases, with 7 bases sitting between them. The CDR3 loop spans 15 amino acids. The CDR3: CASSEGAASYNEQFF. The DNA for the CDR3 is TGTGCCAGCAGTGAAGGAGCGGCCTCCTACAATGAGCAGTTCTTC.

This clone was detected only once. This sequence joins TRBV6-5 and TRBJ2-4, with a weak D call TRBD1 (8 bases). Germline loops: CDR1 MNHEY, CDR2 SVGAGI. Trimming took 5 bases from V and 6 from J, leaving 14 bases between them. CDR3 length equals 14 residues. CDR3 in DNA: TGTGCCAGCAGTCCTTACAGGGGGGGAAACATTCAGTACTTC. This translates into CASSPYRGGNIQYF.

The chain uses TRBV27 and TRBJ2-1, with D unresolved. Trimming shortened V by 3 bases and J by 7 bases, and 13 bases separated the two germline ends. Per the germline V gene, CDR1 is MNHEY and CDR2 is SMNVEV (reference sequence). The CDR3 has 14 amino acids. CDR3 amino acids: CASSFGLPGNEQFF. CDR3 bases: TGTGCCAGCAGTTTCGGGCTTCCCGGAAATGAGCAGTTCTTC.

This clone was observed a single time. V and J are TRBV27 and TRBJ2-7; no clear D. V was clipped by 6 bases and J by 2 bases, with 8 bases between them. CDR1 MNHEY and CDR2 SMNVEV come from the germline V gene (reference sequence). The CDR3 extends over 12 amino acids. Written as DNA, the CDR3 is TGTGCCAGCAGAGGGTTGGCCTACGAGCAGTACTTC. The encoded protein is CASRGLAYEQYF.

Worth noting for this clone: Other DNA sequences from this sample encode an identical CDR3 as well. The chain couples TRBV19 to TRBJ2-7; TRBD2 matches 7 bases. V trimming: 5 bases; J trimming: 4 bases; junction bases outside the gene matches: 5. The length of the CDR3 is 13 residues. CDR1 and CDR2 from the germline V gene are LNHDA and SQIVND (reference sequence). CDR3 nucleotide sequence: TGTGCCAGTAGTGGGACGGGAGGTTACGAGCAGTACTTC. Translated: CASSGTGGYEQYF.

CDR3 amino acids: CASSIISGSGELFF. CDR3 sequence (DNA): TGTGCCAGTAGTATTATCTCCGGGTCCGGGGAGCTGTTTTTT. The genes are TRBV19 and TRBJ2-2; D is uncertain. Trimming removed 3 bases from V and 6 bases from J, with 11 bases in between. There are 14 residues in the CDR3. CDR1 and CDR2 (germline): LNHDA, SQIVND (reference sequence).

The chain recombines TRBV28 with TRBJ2-7; either TRBD1 or TRBD2 may fit D (5 bases each). The CDR3 is made up of 15 amino acids. Germline CDR1 reads MDHEN; CDR2 reads SYDVKM. The V gene lost 5 bases and the J gene lost 1 base, with 15 bases spanning the gap. The CDR3 nucleotides read TGTGCCAGCAGTGTTGCCGGGACCGTGTCCTACGAGCAGTACTTC. It is translated as CASSVAGTVSYEQYF.

The rearrangement links TRBV7-8 to TRBJ2-7; 12 bases map to TRBD2. CDR3 size: 17 residues. From germline, CDR1 is SGHVS and CDR2 FQNEAQ. V gave up 5 bases and J gave up 3 bases; unmatched junction bases: 11. In DNA form, the CDR3 reads TGTGCCAGCAGCAGAGGACTAGCGGGGACGGGAAACTACGAGCAGTACTTC. Protein sequence: CASSRGLAGTGNYEQYF.

The V gene is TRBV5-4, the J gene TRBJ1-2; 9 bases fit TRBD1. After removal of 4 bases from V and 2 bases from J, the junction contained 9 bases not matched to a gene. The CDR3 extends over 16 amino acids. From germline, CDR1 is SGHNT and CDR2 YYREEE (reference sequence). The CDR3 is CASSAGTGHGNYGYTF. DNA for the CDR3: TGTGCCAGCAGCGCCGGGACAGGGCATGGCAACTATGGCTACACCTTC.

This chain uses TRBV11-2 with TRBJ2-1, with a tentative D call TRBD1 (5 bases). Germline-derived CDR1 and CDR2 are SGHAT and FQNNGV. V lost 5 bases to trimming and J lost 8 bases, with 10 bases between them. This CDR3 comprises 12 residues. In nucleotides, the CDR3 is TGTGCCAGCAGCCCAGACAGCCATGAGCAGTTCTTC. Translated: CASSPDSHEQFF.

The gene calls are TRBV28 and TRBJ2-7, with D perhaps TRBD1 (5 bases). Germline CDR1 and CDR2: MDHEN and SYDVKM. Trimming took 1 base from V and 1 from J, leaving 14 bases between them. CDR3 length: 16 residues. CDR3 bases: TGTGCCAGCAGTTTATTTGTATTTGACAGTTCCTACGAGCAGTACTTC. This encodes CASSLFVFDSSYEQYF.

The rearrangement links TRBV28 to TRBJ2-1; D call uncertain. CDR1 and CDR2 (germline): MDHEN, SYDVKM. The V gene lost 3 bases and the J gene lost 5 bases, with 8 bases spanning the gap. The CDR3 sequence is 13 residues long. This chain's CDR3 is CASSFDANNEQFF. As DNA, the CDR3 is TGTGCCAGCAGTTTTGACGCAAACAATGAGCAGTTCTTC.

The chain joins TRBV27 to TRBJ2-1; D possibly corresponds to TRBD2 (6 bases). Looked up from germline, CDR1 is MNHEY and CDR2 is SMNVEV (reference sequence). The CDR3 runs 15 residues. The V end was cut by 3 bases, the J end by 2 bases, with 11 bases between. The CDR3 nucleotides are TGTGCCAGCAGTTTGGGAGCGGGCGCCTACAATGAGCAGTTCTTC. Translating gives CASSLGAGAYNEQFF.

The rearrangement links TRBV10-2 to TRBJ2-7, with TRBD1 identical over 7 bases. CDR1 is WSHSY and CDR2 is SAAADI in the germline V gene. V lost 6 bases, J lost 0 bases, and 8 bases stayed unmatched. The CDR3 loop spans 15 amino acids. In nucleotides, the CDR3 is TGCGCCAGCAGCCTACTGACAGGGAGCTCCTACGAGCAGTACTTC. Encoded protein: CASSLLTGSSYEQYF.

The V gene is TRBV28, the J gene TRBJ1-1; D unresolved. Germline V gene sequence: CDR1 MDHEN, CDR2 SYDVKM. Trimming took off 2 bases at V and 1 base at J, with 11 bases between the two ends. There are 15 residues in the CDR3. The CDR3 nucleotides are TGTGCCAGCAGTTTACGATACACAGAGAACACTGAAGCTTTCTTT. Protein product: CASSLRYTENTEAFF. The full variable domain, rest sourced from reference TRBV28 and TRBJ1-1, is DVKVTQSSRYLVKRTGEKVFLECVQDMDHENMFWYRQDPGLGLRLIYFSYDVKMKEKGDIPEGYSVSREKKERFSLILESASTNQTSMYLCASSLRYTENTEAFFGQGTRLTVV.

J is TRBJ2-7 and V is TRBV11-2; 7 bases align to TRBD1. The CDR3 runs 14 residues. Trimming cost V 3 bases and J 3 bases; bases outside gene matches: 5. Germline-derived CDR1 and CDR2 are SGHAT and FQNNGV. CDR3 loop: CASSFGTADYEQYF. CDR3 DNA sequence: TGTGCCAGCAGCTTCGGGACAGCTGACTACGAGCAGTACTTC.

The gene calls are TRBV27 and TRBJ2-7; TRBD2 might be the D (5 bases). The CDR3 length is 14 residues. The germline V gene has CDR1 MNHEY and CDR2 SMNVEV (reference sequence). V was shortened by 5 bases and J by 2 bases, with 13 bases between the two germline ends. In DNA form, the CDR3 reads TGTGCCAGCAGTGGAAGGACTTCTCCCTACGAGCAGTACTTC. Translated: CASSGRTSPYEQYF.

The J gene is TRBJ2-7, the V gene TRBV2; 7 bases fit TRBD1. This CDR3 comprises 14 residues. V was pared by 9 bases and J by 4 bases, with 12 bases of the junction left unmatched. CDR1 and CDR2 from the germline V gene are SNHLY and FYNNEI. CDR3 bases: TGTGCCAGTTTCCAGGACAGGTTGAAGTACGAGCAGTACTTC. Translating it yields CASFQDRLKYEQYF.

The rearrangement joins TRBV28 to TRBJ2-7; D remains ambiguous. CDR1 and CDR2 from the germline V gene are MDHEN and SYDVKM. Deletions cut 8 bases from V and 2 bases from J, with 16 bases between. This CDR3 region has 14 residues. DNA for the CDR3: TGTGCCAGCTCCCAAGGCGGTCGGACCTACGAGCAGTACTTC. Its translation: CASSQGGRTYEQYF.

In this sample, this clone turned up once. The J gene is TRBJ2-7, the V gene TRBV11-2; 10 bases are a match to TRBD1. The ends lost 4 bases at V and 5 bases at J; junction bases unmatched: 8. The germline CDR1 and CDR2 sequences are SGHAT and FQNNGV. The CDR3 runs 15 residues. CDR3 region: CASSWDRGIVHEQYF. CDR3 DNA sequence: TGTGCCAGCAGCTGGGACAGGGGAATTGTCCACGAGCAGTACTTC.

This chain connects TRBV9 to TRBJ2-7, with D possibly matching TRBD1 (6 bases). The ends were cut back, 0 bases at V and 6 bases at J, with 13 bases in the middle. Germline V lookup: CDR1 SGDLS, CDR2 YYNGEE. This CDR3 is built from 14 residues. The chain's CDR3 is CASSVDGGTVEQYF. DNA for the CDR3: TGTGCCAGCAGCGTAGATGGGGGCACGGTCGAGCAGTACTTC.